Below, 30 T cell receptor beta chains from the same sample are listed, as sequenced in a study of identical twins. Each CDR3 protein is one row after TCRdb ran MiXCR on the 5' RACE reads. This table has about 480,000 distinct CDR3 sequences, more than 13% appearing once. These data are also associated with another study on yellow fever vaccine responses in identical twins.

The sample was CD4+ T cells sorted from blood. All receptors come from a woman aged 18-35 years in good health.

This clonotype came up a few times. For the CDR3, the DNA is TGTGCCAGCAGTTTAACGTGGGGACAGCAAGAGACCCAGTACTTC. This codes for CASSLTWGQQETQYF. The chain joins TRBV28 to TRBJ2-5; 7 nucleotides match TRBD1. Losses at the gene ends were 2 bases for V and 2 bases for J; bases not matched to a gene: 5. CDR1 MDHEN and CDR2 SYDVKM come from the germline V gene. The CDR3 sequence is 15 residues long.

This clonotype was counted between two and nine times. J is TRBJ2-3 and V is TRBV9; D remains ambiguous. CDR1 and CDR2 (germline): SGDLS, YYNGEE. The germline V and J ends were trimmed by 2 bases and 0 bases, with 13 bases remaining between them. This CDR3 has 16 amino acids. CDR3 coding DNA: TGTGCCAGCAGCGTCATTCGTGATTCTAGCACAGATACGCAGTATTTT. Protein: CASSVIRDSSTDTQYF.

This clonotype has just a few counts. This sequence joins TRBV7-2 and TRBJ2-7, with D uncertain. V was cut by 5 bases and J by 3 bases, with 8 bases left in between. Germline assignment: CDR1 SGHTA and CDR2 FQGNSA. The length of the CDR3 is 12 residues. DNA for the CDR3: TGTGCCAGCAGCCCCCAAGACTACGAGCAGTACTTC. It specifies CASSPQDYEQYF.

V and J are TRBV24-1 and TRBJ2-2, with D possibly matching TRBD1 (5 bases). This CDR3 region has 15 residues. V lost 9 bases and J 2 bases, leaving 15 bases between the germline ends. CDR1 is KGHDR and CDR2 is SFDVKD in the germline V gene. CDR3 DNA sequence: TGTGCCACCTCCGGTATCCAGGGAAACACCGGGGAGCTGTTTTTT. Translating it yields CATSGIQGNTGELFF.

The chain couples TRBV28 to TRBJ2-5; possibly TRBD2 for D (5 bases). V lost 5 bases and J 4 bases, leaving 17 bases between the germline ends. The CDR3 runs 15 residues. Germline CDR1 MDHEN, CDR2 SYDVKM. This CDR3 reads CASSPAVRTTETQYF. The CDR3 coding sequence is TGTGCCAGCAGTCCAGCGGTCAGGACCACAGAGACCCAGTACTTC.

This clonotype was detected a few times. The CDR3 spells CASILPGTELHEQYF. CDR3 bases: TGTGCCAGCATCCTCCCCGGGACGGAGTTACACGAGCAGTACTTC. The V call is TRBV27, the J call TRBJ2-7; the D gene could be TRBD1 or TRBD2 (5 bases each). The V end lost 7 bases, the J end lost 5 bases, and 21 bases lay between the germline ends. From germline, CDR1 is MNHEY and CDR2 SMNVEV (reference sequence). CDR3 length equals 15 residues.

This clonotype was detected many times. The genes are TRBV10-3 and TRBJ2-3; the D is unclear. Per the germline V gene, CDR1 is ENHRY and CDR2 is SYGVKD. The CDR3 consists of 14 residues. The germline V and J ends were trimmed by 2 bases and 2 bases, with 8 bases remaining between them. The chain's CDR3 is CAISEGLPTDTQYF. The CDR3 region has the DNA TGTGCCATCAGTGAGGGGTTGCCCACAGATACGCAGTATTTT.

This clonotype was seen a few times. The chain carries TRBV2 and TRBJ2-3; 12 nucleotides match TRBD2. Looked up from germline, CDR1 is SNHLY and CDR2 is FYNNEI. With 6 bases clipped from V and 0 bases from J, the junction kept 4 bases outside the gene matches. This CDR3 is built from 16 residues. Here the CDR3 reads CASRKTSGGSTDTQYF. The CDR3 DNA is TGTGCCAGCAGGAAAACTAGCGGGGGGAGCACAGATACGCAGTATTTT.

This clonotype has only a few counts. The chain recombines TRBV7-2 with TRBJ2-1; the D is unclear. The germline V and J ends were trimmed by 0 bases and 6 bases, with 12 bases remaining between them. Germline assignment: CDR1 SGHTA and CDR2 FQGNSA. This CDR3 comprises 15 residues. The CDR3 sequence: CASSLALEVSNEQFF. The CDR3 nucleotides are TGTGCCAGCAGCTTAGCGCTAGAGGTTAGCAATGAGCAGTTCTTC.

This chain uses TRBV5-6 with TRBJ2-5; D assignment may be TRBD1 or TRBD2 (5 bases each). The germline CDR1 and CDR2 sequences are SGHDT and YYEEEE. The CDR3 loop spans 14 amino acids. The V gene lost 3 bases and the J gene lost 1 base, with 10 bases spanning the gap. The CDR3 bases are TGTGCCAGCAGCTCGGGACGGGTCCAAGAGACCCAGTACTTC. Its protein product is CASSSGRVQETQYF. Full variable domain (missing parts from reference TRBV5-6 and TRBJ2-5): DAGVTQSPTHLIKTRGQQVTLRCSPKSGHDTVSWYQQALGQGPQFIFQYYEEEERQRGNFPDRFSGHQFPNYSSELNVNALLLGDSALYLCASSSGRVQETQYFGPGTRLLVL.

The CDR3 bases are TGCGCCAGCAGCCAAGGGGGCGAGAATGAAAAACTGTTTTTT. Amino acid sequence: CASSQGGENEKLFF. The chain uses TRBV5-1 and TRBJ1-4; the match to TRBD1 covers 7 bases. CDR1 is SGHRS and CDR2 is YFSETQ in the germline V gene. Losses at the gene ends were 4 bases for V and 5 bases for J; bases not matched to a gene: 5. CDR3 length: 14 residues.

The rearrangement uses TRBV3-1 and TRBJ1-5, with D possibly matching TRBD1 (5 bases). Germline CDR1 is LGHDT and CDR2 is YNNKEL (reference sequence). V lost 3 bases, J lost 6 bases, and 9 bases lay in between. There are 13 residues in the CDR3. CDR3 sequence: CASSQTAIQPQHF. The CDR3 nucleotides are TGTGCCAGCAGCCAGACAGCAATTCAGCCCCAGCATTTT.

This clonotype was counted at least ten times. One end of the junction fails to match germline, which may point to a read error. The chain carries TRBV20-1 and TRBJ1-5; 7 nucleotides line up with TRBD1. CDR1 and CDR2 (germline): DFQATT, SNEGSKA (reference sequence). This CDR3 contains 14 residues. CDR3 sequence (DNA): TGCAGTGCCAGAGCCGGCCAGGGGGGTCAGCCCCAGCATTTT. Its protein product is CSARAGQGGQPQHF.

This clonotype has more than one count but fewer than ten. The J gene is TRBJ2-2, the V gene TRBV4-3; D gene ambiguous. The CDR3 is 16 residues long. CDR1 LGHNA and CDR2 YSLEER come from the germline V gene. V was cut by 4 bases and J by 2 bases, with 14 bases left in between. The chain's CDR3 is CASSPPRGANTGELFF. The CDR3 DNA follows: TGCGCCAGCAGCCCCCCTAGAGGAGCCAACACCGGGGAGCTGTTTTTT.

The V gene is TRBV5-6, the J gene TRBJ1-5; 8 bases fit TRBD1. The CDR3 sequence is 15 residues long. Germline trimming cut 2 bases from V and 9 bases from J; bases unmatched to any gene: 10. In germline, CDR1 is SGHDT, CDR2 YYEEEE. The CDR3 bases are TGTGCCAGCAGCTTCGGACAGGGAAGTTTGACGCCCCAGCATTTT. Translating it yields CASSFGQGSLTPQHF.

The chain carries TRBV9 and TRBJ2-5; 8 bases fit TRBD1. The CDR3 has 14 amino acids. Germline lookup yields CDR1 SGDLS and CDR2 YYNGEE. The junction had 7 bases not matched to a gene; V was cut back by 4 bases and J by 5 bases. CDR3 residues: CASSSSQGEETQYF. The CDR3 coding sequence is TGTGCCAGCAGCTCCTCACAGGGGGAGGAGACCCAGTACTTC.

This clonotype has only a few counts. This chain uses TRBV20-1 with TRBJ2-2; tentative D call: TRBD1 (5 bases). The CDR3 is made up of 13 amino acids. Trimming took 6 bases from V and 4 from J, leaving 12 bases between them. The germline CDR1 and CDR2 sequences are DFQATT and SNEGSKA (reference sequence). The CDR3 loop is CSARQGSTGELFF. The CDR3 DNA follows: TGCAGTGCGAGGCAGGGAAGCACCGGGGAGCTGTTTTTT.

This clonotype was observed a few times. The V call is TRBV28, the J call TRBJ2-2, with 11 bases that match TRBD2. The trim removed 6 bases at V and 3 bases at J, leaving 9 bases unmatched. The CDR3 is 17 residues long. The germline V gene encodes CDR1 MDHEN and CDR2 SYDVKM. The DNA of the CDR3 is TGTGCCAGCAGCCAGATAGCGGGAGGGCCCGACACCGGGGAGCTGTTTTTT. It codes for CASSQIAGGPDTGELFF.

This clonotype was seen a handful of times. This sequence joins TRBV12-3 or TRBV12-4 and TRBJ2-3, with D unclear. V gave up 7 bases and J gave up 2 bases, with 13 bases separating them. This CDR3 has 14 amino acids. The CDR3 bases are TGTGCCAGCAATCCTTCGAGGTTCACAGATACGCAGTATTTT. It encodes CASNPSRFTDTQYF.

In its sample, this clonotype was seen many times. This chain joins TRBV25-1 and TRBJ1-1; 8 bases line up with TRBD1. The CDR3 covers 18 residues. V was clipped by 6 bases and J by 0 bases; unmatched bases: 15. Germline V CDR1 and CDR2: MGHDK, SYGVNS. This CDR3 reads CASRTSGGLRGLNTEAFF. The CDR3 bases are TGTGCCAGCAGGACGTCGGGAGGCCTCAGGGGGCTGAACACTGAAGCTTTCTTT.

This rearrangement joins TRBV20-1 to TRBJ1-4; possibly TRBD1 for D (5 bases). The CDR3 loop spans 12 amino acids. Deletions cut 3 bases from V and 7 bases from J, with 9 bases between. Germline CDR1 reads DFQATT; CDR2 reads SNEGSKA (reference sequence). The DNA for the CDR3 is TGCAGTGCTAGTAAGGGGAGTGAAAAACTGTTTTTT. Translating gives CSASKGSEKLFF.

The chain couples TRBV28 to TRBJ1-2; D remains unclear. This CDR3 is 12 amino acids long. Germline values: CDR1 MDHEN, CDR2 SYDVKM. Trimming took off 8 bases at V and 4 bases at J, with 11 bases between the two ends. The CDR3 bases are TGTGCCAGCCGCCGGGCTGCCTATGGCTACACCTTC. Its translation: CASRRAAYGYTF.

This clonotype occurred a few times. The DNA for the CDR3 is TGTGCCAGTAGTATCGGGGGGGCTGTACCACCTCTCGAGCAGTACTTC. Its protein is CASSIGGAVPPLEQYF. This rearrangement joins TRBV19 to TRBJ2-7, with TRBD2 matching 8 bases. The V gene end was trimmed by 3 bases and the J gene end by 6 bases; junction bases not matched to a gene: 13. Germline V lookup: CDR1 LNHDA, CDR2 SQIVND (reference sequence). The CDR3 loop spans 16 amino acids.

The rearrangement joins TRBV24-1 to TRBJ2-7, with TRBD1 matching over 9 bases. CDR1 is KGHDR, CDR2 SFDVKD, per germline. Trimming removed 3 bases from V and 9 bases from J; junction bases left unmatched: 20. This CDR3 region has 18 residues. DNA for the CDR3: TGTGCCACCAGTGATAATGGACAGGGGCCGCAGTCAAATATGAGGCAGTACTTC. This encodes CATSDNGQGPQSNMRQYF.

The V and J genes are TRBV28 and TRBJ1-2; unclear D gene. V was cut by 3 bases and J by 2 bases, with 10 bases left in between. The CDR3 runs to 14 residues. The germline V gene encodes CDR1 MDHEN and CDR2 SYDVKM. The CDR3 coding sequence is TGTGCCAGCAGTTTGGGATCCGGAAACTATGGCTACACCTTC. Its protein is CASSLGSGNYGYTF.

This clonotype was detected ten times or more. The V call is TRBV24-1, the J call TRBJ1-2, with D unresolved. This CDR3 has 13 amino acids. Germline V gives CDR1 KGHDR, CDR2 SFDVKD. V dropped 4 bases and J dropped 4 bases, with 9 bases sitting between them. The CDR3 region has the DNA TGTGCCACCAGTGACTCCGGGAGCTATGGCTACACCTTC. Protein: CATSDSGSYGYTF.

The chain recombines TRBV7-9 with TRBJ1-1, with 11 bases fitting TRBD1. CDR1 is SEHNR and CDR2 is FQNEAQ in the germline V gene (reference sequence). Trimming cost V 4 bases and J 3 bases; bases outside gene matches: 10. The CDR3 loop spans 17 amino acids. The CDR3 spells CASSYGQGASDDTEAFF. CDR3 DNA: TGTGCCAGCAGCTATGGACAGGGGGCGTCCGACGACACTGAAGCTTTCTTT.

This clonotype was seen a few times. The chain employs TRBV5-5 and TRBJ2-5; TRBD2 is a possible D gene (5 bases). V was pared by 2 bases and J by 6 bases, with 11 bases between. This CDR3 comprises 13 residues. CDR1 is SGHKS and CDR2 is YYEKEE in the germline V gene (reference sequence). CDR3 DNA: TGTGCCAGCAGCTTAGAAGTAGCGAAGACCCAGTACTTC. Its translation: CASSLEVAKTQYF.

This clonotype has only a few counts. The rearrangement links TRBV5-1 to TRBJ2-7; 12 nucleotides align to TRBD2. There are 17 residues in the CDR3. The germline CDR1 and CDR2 sequences are SGHRS and YFSETQ. With V trimmed by 0 bases and J by 2 bases, 6 bases remained unmatched. CDR3 DNA sequence: TGCGCCAGCAGCTTGGGGACTAGCGGGGCACAAACCTACGAGCAGTACTTC. Translation: CASSLGTSGAQTYEQYF.

This rearrangement joins TRBV18 to TRBJ2-1; D perhaps matches TRBD2 (6 bases). CDR1 KGHSH and CDR2 LQKENI come from the germline V gene. This CDR3 is 17 amino acids long. Trimming stripped 1 base from V and 0 bases from J, with 13 bases between. The CDR3 reads CASSPLSGLASYNEQFF. The CDR3 nucleotides read TGTGCCAGCTCACCACTAAGCGGGTTAGCCTCCTACAATGAGCAGTTCTTC.